This is a list of T cell receptor beta chains from one sample in a study of Ad26.COV2.S vaccination and SARS-CoV-2 variants. Generated by immunoSEQ multiplex PCR, the TCRdb table keeps only in-frame clones and is missing some. The sample holds about 350,000 clones, 88% seen once. The specimen was peripheral blood, collected in a trial of Ad26.COV2.S vaccine versus placebo. All receptors come from a person aged 18-65 years who received the Ad26.COV2.S COVID-19 vaccine or a placebo. Each CDR3 is given with its conserved first and last residue. D genes are given only for firm matches. Size tells how often a clone was seen (once, few, many) or the class of an expanded clone, and some rows leave it out.

>NA|TRBV10-3|TRBJ2-3|NA
CAIRDSRREDTQYF
TGTGCCATCAGGGACAGTCGGCGGGAAGATACGCAGTATTTT
>TRBD1|TRBV24-1|TRBJ2-7|NA
CATNSPGTGRTYEQYF
TGTGCCACCAACTCTCCTGGGACAGGGAGAACCTACGAGCAGTACTTC
>NA|TRBV2|TRBJ2-3|NA
CASRGPDTQYF
TGTGCCAGCAGGGGTCCAGATACGCAGTATTTT
>NA|TRBV2|TRBJ2-7|NA
CASSLDSAQYF
TGTGCCAGCAGTCTTGACTCGGCGCAGTACTTC
>TRBD1|TRBV5-4|TRBJ1-6|NA
CASRSDRGNSPLHF
TGTGCCAGCAGATCTGACAGGGGTAATTCACCCCTCCACTTT
>NA|TRBV4-2|TRBJ1-4|NA
CASSQDVEGTNEKLFF
TGTGCCAGCAGCCAAGATGTAGAGGGTACTAATGAAAAACTGTTTTTT
>TRBD2|TRBV7-3|TRBJ2-5|NA
CASSLEAGNQETQYF
TGTGCCAGCAGCCTCGAAGCGGGAAACCAAGAGACCCAGTACTTC
>NA|TRBV27|TRBJ1-1|once
CASSLGRTMNTEAFF
TGTGCCAGCAGTTTGGGCAGAACAATGAACACTGAAGCTTTCTTT
>NA|TRBV28|TRBJ1-5|NA
CASTATGYSNQPQHF
TGTGCCAGCACGGCCACTGGGTATAGCAATCAGCCCCAGCATTTT
>TRBD1|TRBV9|TRBJ2-1|NA
CASSSDRGSWEQFF
TGTGCCAGCAGCTCGGACAGGGGGTCATGGGAGCAGTTCTTC
>NA|TRBV6-5|TRBJ2-1|NA
CASREGHQTYNEQFF
TGTGCCAGCAGAGAGGGGCACCAAACTTACAATGAGCAGTTCTTC
>TRBD1|TRBV4-2|TRBJ2-2|NA
CASSRPGQGDTGELFF
TGTGCCAGCAGCCGACCCGGACAGGGGGACACCGGGGAGCTGTTTTTT
>NA|TRBV10-3|TRBJ2-6|once
CAISETDSLNVLTF
TGTGCCATCAGTGAAACAGACAGTCTGAACGTCCTGACTTTC
>NA|TRBV6-5|TRBJ2-7|NA
CASSTSGHPYEQYF
NA
>NA|TRBV5-1|TRBJ2-7|NA
CASSPPRQAYEQYF
TGCGCCAGCAGCCCTCCCCGGCAAGCCTACGAGCAGTACTTC
>NA|TRBV19|TRBJ1-3|NA
CASSIGGENTIYF
TGTGCCAGTAGTATCGGAGGGGAAAACACCATATATTTT
>TRBD2|TRBV28|TRBJ2-1|NA
CASSPSGTTTYNEQFF
TGTGCCAGCAGCCCATCCGGGACTACCACCTACAATGAGCAGTTCTTC
>TRBD1|TRBV5-1|TRBJ2-7|NA
CASSLGQGAYEQYF
TGCGCCAGCAGCTTGGGACAGGGGGCATACGAGCAGTACTTC
>TRBD1|TRBV18|TRBJ2-7|NA
CASSRQTGGYEQYF
TGTGCCAGCTCACGACAAACAGGGGGCTACGAGCAGTACTTC
>NA|TRBV5-1|TRBJ2-7|NA
CASSPVRSSYEQYF
TGCGCCAGCAGCCCAGTTAGGAGCTCCTACGAGCAGTACTTC
>NA|TRBV18|TRBJ2-1|NA
CASSPLQGSEQFF
TGTGCCAGCTCACCCCTACAGGGTAGTGAGCAGTTCTTC
>NA|TRBV6-5|TRBJ2-3|NA
CASSYASPRTDTQYF
TGTGCCAGCAGTTACGCGAGTCCGCGCACAGATACGCAGTATTTT
>NA|TRBV5-1|TRBJ2-7|NA
CASSSRDWSYEQYF
TGCGCCAGCAGCTCCCGGGACTGGTCCTACGAGCAGTACTTC
>TRBD1|TRBV18|TRBJ1-2|NA
CASSPGRGANYGYTF
TGTGCCAGCTCACCGGGCAGGGGGGCTAACTATGGCTACACCTTC
>TRBD1|TRBV28|TRBJ2-7|NA
CASTRDRDTYEQYF
TGTGCCAGCACTCGGGACAGGGACACCTACGAGCAGTACTTC
>TRBD1|TRBV6-4|TRBJ1-5|once
CASSLDRGQPQHF
TGTGCCAGCAGTCTGGACAGGGGTCAGCCCCAGCATTTT
>TRBD2|TRBV5-1|TRBJ2-7|NA
CASSKEKRGAYYEQYF
TGCGCCAGCAGCAAGGAAAAGCGGGGGGCATACTACGAGCAGTACTTC
>TRBD1|TRBV2|TRBJ1-2|NA
CASRGQGAVVYGYTF
TGTGCCAGCAGGGGACAGGGGGCAGTTGTTTATGGCTACACCTTC
>NA|TRBV5-4|TRBJ1-1|few
CASSIGQNTEAFF
TGTGCCAGCAGCATCGGACAGAACACTGAAGCTTTCTTT
>TRBD2|TRBV5-1|TRBJ2-4|NA
CASSPTSGTTLNIQYF
TGCGCCAGCAGCCCCACCTCGGGGACTACCCTAAACATTCAGTACTTC
>TRBD2|TRBV19|TRBJ2-2|NA
CASQNSRGLGNTGELFF
TGTGCCAGTCAAAACAGTCGGGGACTAGGGAACACCGGGGAGCTGTTTTTT
>NA|TRBV30|TRBJ1-1|NA
CAWSAFNMNTEAFF
TGTGCCTGGAGTGCCTTCAACATGAACACTGAAGCTTTCTTT
>NA|TRBV6-2/TRBV6-3|TRBJ1-3|NA
CASSWLDTHSGNTIYF
TGTGCCAGCAGTTGGTTGGACACACACTCTGGAAACACCATATATTTT
>NA|TRBV3-1/TRBV3-2|TRBJ1-5|NA
CASSPGPLGLYSNQPQHF
TGTGCCAGCAGCCCTGGGCCTTTGGGCCTTTATAGCAATCAGCCCCAGCATTTT
>TRBD1|TRBV5-1|TRBJ1-2|NA
CASSLTQGVGYGYTF
TGCGCCAGCAGCCTAACACAGGGGGTAGGCTATGGCTACACCTTC
>TRBD1|TRBV4-1|TRBJ2-7|NA
CASSQYTGGYEQYF
TGCGCCAGCAGCCAATACACAGGGGGCTACGAGCAGTACTTC
>TRBD1|TRBV7-3|TRBJ2-1|NA
CASSLDRGSYNEQFF
TGTGCCAGCAGCTTGGACAGGGGCTCCTACAATGAGCAGTTCTTC
>TRBD1|TRBV28|TRBJ1-2|NA
CASRQQGGVTYGYTF
TGTGCCAGCAGACAACAGGGGGGGGTGACCTATGGCTACACCTTC
>NA|TRBV9|TRBJ1-3|NA
CASSVGGSYSGNTIYF
TGTGCCAGCAGCGTAGGAGGGTCCTACTCTGGAAACACCATATATTTT
>NA|TRBV20-1|TRBJ1-6|NA
CSASIRLENSPLHF
TGCAGTGCTAGTATTCGACTGGAAAATTCACCCCTCCACTTT
>NA|TRBV19|TRBJ2-2|NA
CASSTRQAPTGELFF
TGTGCCAGTAGTACAAGACAGGCGCCCACCGGGGAGCTGTTTTTT
>NA|TRBV12-3/TRBV12-4|TRBJ2-7|many
CASSLVFYEQYF
TGTGCCAGCAGTTTAGTTTTCTACGAGCAGTACTTC